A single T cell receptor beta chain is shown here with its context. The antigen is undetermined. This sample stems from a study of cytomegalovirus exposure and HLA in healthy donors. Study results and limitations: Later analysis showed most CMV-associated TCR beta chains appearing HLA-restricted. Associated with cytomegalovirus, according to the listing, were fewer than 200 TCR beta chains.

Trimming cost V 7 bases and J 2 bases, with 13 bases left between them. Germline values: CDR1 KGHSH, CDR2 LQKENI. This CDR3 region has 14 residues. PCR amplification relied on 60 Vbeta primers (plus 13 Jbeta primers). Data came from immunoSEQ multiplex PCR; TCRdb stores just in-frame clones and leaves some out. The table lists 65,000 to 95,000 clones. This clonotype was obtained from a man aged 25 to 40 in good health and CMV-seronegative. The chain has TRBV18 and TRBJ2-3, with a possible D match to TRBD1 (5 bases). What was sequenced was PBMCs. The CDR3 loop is CASLEAGYTDTQYF. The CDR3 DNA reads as TGTGCCAGCTTAGAGGCAGGGTACACAGATACGCAGTATTTT.